Presented here are 19 T cell receptor beta chains from one specimen sequenced in a study of cytomegalovirus exposure and HLA in healthy donors. Sequencing was performed with immunoSEQ multiplex PCR; in TCRdb, only in-frame clones are kept and a portion is missing. The table shows tens of thousands of clones, with approximately 96% occurring only once. Sequenced input: PBMCs. The source of these receptors is a man aged 18 to 30 in good health and CMV-seropositive.

The chain recombines TRBV5-1 with TRBJ2-3, with 10 bases lining up with TRBD2. This CDR3 has 18 residues. Looked up from germline, CDR1 is SGHRS and CDR2 is YFSETQ. V gave up 5 bases and J gave up 2 bases; unmatched junction bases: 14. The CDR3 DNA reads as TGCGCCAGCAGTGATCTAGCGGGAGAATTGAAGATCACAGATACGCAGTATTTT. It specifies CASSDLAGELKITDTQYF. Variable domain in full (rest from reference TRBV5-1 and TRBJ2-3): KAGVTQTPRYLIKTRGQQVTLSCSPISGHRSVSWYQQTPGQGLQFLFEYFSETQRNKGNFPGRFSGRQFSNSRSEMNVSTLELGDSALYLCASSDLAGELKITDTQYFGPGTRLTVL.

The chain carries TRBV7-9 and TRBJ1-4; D is ambiguous. V dropped 5 bases and J dropped 6 bases, with 13 bases sitting between them. Germline-derived CDR1 and CDR2 are SEHNR and FQNEAQ (reference sequence). The CDR3 spans 14 residues. The CDR3, as DNA: TGTGCCAGCAGCCCTATGAGGAATGATGAAAAACTGTTTTTT. Translated: CASSPMRNDEKLFF.

The genes are TRBV28 and TRBJ1-2, with D possibly matching TRBD1 (5 bases). The CDR3 contains 13 residues. V was trimmed by 4 bases and J by 2 bases, leaving 8 bases between them. Germline CDR1 reads MDHEN; CDR2 reads SYDVKM. The chain's CDR3 is CASSSDTNYGYTF. The CDR3 nucleotides are TGTGCCAGCAGTTCGGACACAAACTATGGCTACACCTTC.

J is TRBJ2-5 and V is TRBV5-4, with 10 bases matching TRBD1. CDR1 SGHNT and CDR2 YYREEE come from the germline V gene (reference sequence). V was pared by 0 bases and J by 9 bases, with 2 bases of the junction left unmatched. The CDR3 is made up of 13 amino acids. DNA for the CDR3: TGTGCCAGCAGCTTGGGGACAGGGGGAGCCCAGTACTTC. This encodes CASSLGTGGAQYF. Variable domain in full (rest from reference TRBV5-4 and TRBJ2-5): ETGVTQSPTHLIKTRGQQVTLRCSSQSGHNTVSWYQQALGQGPQFIFQYYREEENGRGNFPPRFSGLQFPNYSSELNVNALELDDSALYLCASSLGTGGAQYFGPGTRLLVL.

The chain employs TRBV7-9 and TRBJ1-4; D is undetermined. The germline V and J ends were trimmed by 2 bases and 8 bases, with 12 bases remaining between them. Germline assignment: CDR1 SEHNR and CDR2 FQNEAQ (reference sequence). The CDR3 runs 14 residues. CDR3 nucleotide sequence: TGTGCCAGCAGCTTACCAGAGGTAGAAGAAAAACTGTTTTTT. Protein sequence: CASSLPEVEEKLFF.

The rearrangement links TRBV13 to TRBJ1-1, with 10 positions matching TRBD1. CDR3 length: 15 residues. Germline lookup yields CDR1 PRHDT and CDR2 FYEKMQ (reference sequence). The V segment lost 5 bases and the J segment 11 bases; nucleotides outside the gene matches: 14. For the CDR3, the DNA is TGTGCCAGCAGCATGGACAGGGGGAATGCCTTTGCTGCTTTCTTT. Protein product: CASSMDRGNAFAAFF.

The gene calls are TRBV2 and TRBJ2-2; D is undetermined. CDR1 and CDR2 from the germline V gene are SNHLY and FYNNEI. The CDR3 has 14 residues. The V and J ends lost 3 bases and 7 bases respectively, with 12 bases between them. The chain's CDR3 is CASSESPSVGELFF. In nucleotides, the CDR3 is TGTGCCAGCAGTGAGAGTCCCTCCGTCGGGGAGCTGTTTTTT.

The V call is TRBV2, the J call TRBJ1-5, with 10 bases aligning to TRBD1. The length of the CDR3 is 12 residues. The trim removed 6 bases at V and 13 bases at J, leaving 6 bases unmatched. Germline CDR1 is SNHLY and CDR2 is FYNNEI. The CDR3 bases are TGTGCCAGCAGCCTGACAGGGGGCAAACAGCATTTT. Translating gives CASSLTGGKQHF.

The V gene is TRBV4-1, the J gene TRBJ2-5, with 7 positions matching TRBD1. The germline gives CDR1 MGHRA, CDR2 YSYEKL. The CDR3 spans 15 residues. Trimming took 1 base from V and 5 from J; bases not matched to a gene: 7. CDR3 DNA: TGCGCCAGCAGCCAAGGCGAAGGGGGCGGGGAGACCCAGTACTTC. Its translation: CASSQGEGGGETQYF.

The chain recombines TRBV11-2 with TRBJ2-1; 8 nucleotides align to TRBD2. V shed 7 bases, J shed 0 bases, and the junction held 5 bases outside the gene matches. CDR3 length: 15 residues. Germline CDR1 reads SGHAT; CDR2 reads FQNNGV. The CDR3 region has the DNA TGTGCCAGCATTAGCGGGATTACCTCCTACAATGAGCAGTTCTTC. The encoded protein is CASISGITSYNEQFF. The whole variable domain, filled in from reference TRBV11-2 and TRBJ2-1, reads EAGVAQSPRYKIIEKRQSVAFWCNPISGHATLYWYQQILGQGPKLLIQFQNNGVVDDSQLPKDRFSAERLKGVDSTLKIQPAKLEDSAVYLCASISGITSYNEQFFGPGTRLTVL.

This clone appeared once. This chain links TRBV7-9 with TRBJ1-3, with D uncertain. Germline V gene lookup returns CDR1 SEHNR and CDR2 FQNEAQ (reference sequence). The CDR3 contains 14 residues. V shed 5 bases and J shed 0 bases, with 8 bases lying between them. The CDR3 nucleotides read TGTGCCAGCAGCCTCGGTCTCTCTGGAAACACCATATATTTT. Translation gives CASSLGLSGNTIYF.

J is TRBJ2-1 and V is TRBV4-2; 10 bases fit TRBD2. Germline V CDR1 and CDR2: LGHNA, YNFKEQ. After removal of 3 bases from V and 6 bases from J, the junction contained 5 bases not matched to a gene. The CDR3 extends over 15 amino acids. The CDR3 spells CASSHQRGGPNEQFF. CDR3 coding DNA: TGTGCCAGCAGCCACCAGCGGGGGGGCCCCAATGAGCAGTTCTTC.

The chain employs TRBV27 and TRBJ1-2, with TRBD1 as a possible D gene (5 bases). Looked up from germline, CDR1 is MNHEY and CDR2 is SMNVEV (reference sequence). This CDR3 spans 16 amino acids. Trimming left V 5 bases short and J 5 bases short, with 21 bases between. The CDR3 is CASSSRPTDRFYGYTF. DNA of the CDR3: TGTGCCAGCAGTAGCCGACCGACAGATAGGTTTTATGGCTACACCTTC.

This rearrangement joins TRBV10-3 to TRBJ1-1; perhaps TRBD1 as D (5 bases). The V end lost 6 bases, the J end lost 6 bases, and 14 bases lay between the germline ends. CDR1 and CDR2 from the germline V gene are ENHRY and SYGVKD. CDR3 length equals 13 residues. The CDR3 loop reads CAISAGNRAEAFF. CDR3 bases: TGTGCCATCAGCGCAGGGAATAGAGCTGAAGCTTTCTTT.

This chain links TRBV5-4 with TRBJ2-5; 7 bases fit TRBD1. Trimming cost V 4 bases and J 4 bases; bases outside gene matches: 7. The CDR3 consists of 14 residues. Germline CDR1 and CDR2: SGHNT and YYREEE (reference sequence). The CDR3 bases are TGTGCCAGCAGCCCCCAGGGGGTGAGAGAGACCCAGTACTTC. This translates into CASSPQGVRETQYF.

The chain recombines TRBV7-2 with TRBJ1-2, with 10 bases identical to TRBD1. Trimming at V came to 3 bases and at J to 6 bases, leaving 1 base not matched to a gene. The germline V gene encodes CDR1 SGHTA and CDR2 FQGNSA. The CDR3 runs to 13 residues. This chain's CDR3 is CASSFGQGDGYTF. The CDR3 nucleotides read TGTGCCAGCAGCTTCGGACAGGGGGATGGCTACACCTTC. Full variable domain (remainder filled in from reference TRBV7-2 and TRBJ1-2): GAGVSQSPSNKVTEKGKDVELRCDPISGHTALYWYRQSLGQGLEFLIYFQGNSAPDKSGLPSDRFSAERTGGSVSTLTIQRTQQEDSAVYLCASSFGQGDGYTFGSGTRLTVV.

This clone was picked up a small number of times. This chain uses TRBV9 with TRBJ1-2, with a weak D call TRBD1 (6 bases). Trimming shortened V by 0 bases and J by 6 bases, and 24 bases separated the two germline ends. Looked up from germline, CDR1 is SGDLS and CDR2 is YYNGEE. The CDR3 is 18 residues long. The DNA of the CDR3 is TGTGCCAGCAGCGTAGGGGGGCAGGAAAGAGTCGGAGGCAATGGCTACACCTTC. Amino acid sequence: CASSVGGQERVGGNGYTF.

The rearrangement joins TRBV7-3 to TRBJ2-2; perhaps TRBD1 as D (5 bases). V was pared by 5 bases and J by 4 bases, with 14 bases between. The CDR3 runs 15 residues. Germline values: CDR1 SGHTA, CDR2 FQGTGA. CDR3 residues: CASSPADSFTGELFF. The CDR3 bases are TGTGCCAGCAGCCCAGCAGACAGTTTCACCGGGGAGCTGTTTTTT.

The CDR3 nucleotides read TGTGCCAGCAGTTTACTATCATACCAGGGAGGAAGCAATCAGCCCCAGCATTTT. Translated, it gives CASSLLSYQGGSNQPQHF. The chain couples TRBV28 to TRBJ1-5; maybe TRBD1 (5 bases). The germline CDR1 and CDR2 sequences are MDHEN and SYDVKM. The CDR3 runs 18 residues. V was shortened by 2 bases and J by 1 base, with 18 bases between the two germline ends.